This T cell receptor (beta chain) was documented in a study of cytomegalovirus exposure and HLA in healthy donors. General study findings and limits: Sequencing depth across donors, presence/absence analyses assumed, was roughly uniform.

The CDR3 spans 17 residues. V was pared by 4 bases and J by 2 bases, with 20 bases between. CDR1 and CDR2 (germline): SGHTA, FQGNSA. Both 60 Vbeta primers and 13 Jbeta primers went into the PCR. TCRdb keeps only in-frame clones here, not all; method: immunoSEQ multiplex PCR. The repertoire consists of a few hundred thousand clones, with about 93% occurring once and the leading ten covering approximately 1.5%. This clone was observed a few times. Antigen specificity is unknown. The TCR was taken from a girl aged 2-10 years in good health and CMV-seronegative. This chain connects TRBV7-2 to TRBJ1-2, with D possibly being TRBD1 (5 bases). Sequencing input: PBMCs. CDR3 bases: TGTGCCAGCAGCTACAGCGCGCGGCAGGGCCCCAACTATGGCTACACCTTC. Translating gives CASSYSARQGPNYGYTF. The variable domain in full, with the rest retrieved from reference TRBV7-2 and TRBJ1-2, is GAGVSQSPSNKVTEKGKDVELRCDPISGHTALYWYRQSLGQGLEFLIYFQGNSAPDKSGLPSDRFSAERTGGSVSTLTIQRTQQEDSAVYLCASSYSARQGPNYGYTFGSGTRLTVV.